This TCR beta chain stems from a study of blood T cell repertoires in COVID-19. Study in general: The origin of the acute and convalescent COVID-19 samples was the United States, Italy and Spain. The analysed material was cDNA or gDNA that came from T cells, B-cell-depleted T cells, or PBMCs.

Per the original data handling: Scientists estimated how many nucleated cells there were by amplifying reference gene primers. The method was immunoSEQ multiplex PCR; TCRdb's version includes in-frame clones alone and lacks a portion of them. V and J calls and clone size are those listed in that table; D and trimming were worked out from the DNA. The data contain some 120,000 clones, 80% to 90% of them seen just once; the ten biggest clones take up roughly 2.2%. CDR3 size: 14 residues. V lost 1 base and J 7 bases, leaving 11 bases between the germline ends. Germline assignment: CDR1 SGHAT and CDR2 FQNNGV.

This chain joins TRBV11-2 and TRBJ2-1; D perhaps matches TRBD2 (5 bases). The clonotype comes from a woman between 50 and 59 years old with acute or convalescent COVID-19. Sequenced sample: peripheral blood. CDR3 in DNA: TGTGCCAGCAGCTTAGGCAGTAGCGTAAATGAGCAGTTCTTC. It specifies CASSLGSSVNEQFF.